The clone carrying this TCR beta chain occurred a few times. The sample comes from a study of memory CD4+ T cells and cytomegalovirus serostatus. The repertoire was sequenced with immunoSEQ multiplex PCR; TCRdb's copy has only in-frame clones and lacks some. The sample includes 50,000 to 75,000 clones, 75% to 85% of them seen just once. Single viable CD3+CD4+CD8-CD45RO+ cells were sorted as the memory CD4+ T cells. This CDR3 has 19 residues. The J segment lost 2 bases and the V segment lost 2 bases, leaving 13 bases of the junction unmatched. Germline values: CDR1 MDHEN, CDR2 SYDVKM. This sequence joins TRBV28 and TRBJ2-2; 8 bases match TRBD2. Input material: memory CD4+ T cells from blood. This TCR derives from an adult in good health and CMV-seronegative. The CDR3 sequence: CASSLPRGGARINTGELFF. As DNA, the CDR3 is TGTGCCAGCAGTTTACCCCGGGGGGGGGCTAGGATTAACACCGGGGAGCTGTTTTTT.